These T cell receptor beta chains were read from a single sample in a study of technical replicates of blood from several donors. Here immunoSEQ multiplex PCR was the method, and the copy in TCRdb shows in-frame clones only, minus some. The sample carries tens of thousands of clones, over 90% recorded once. The sequenced sample consisted of T cells isolated from PBMCs. These receptors were collected from a human donor in good health. CDR3s include the opening cysteine and the closing phenylalanine or tryptophan. A D gene is named only where the DNA matches it firmly. Expanded clones get a size class; other rows say once, few or many, or leave the size out.

d_gene,v_gene,len,abundance,j_gene,CDR3nt,CDR3aa
-,TRBV7-9,18,-,TRBJ1-4,TGTGCCAGCAGCTTCTCTACGGTCGGCGGCAGGGTTAATGAAAAACTGTTTTTT,CASSFSTVGGRVNEKLFF
-,TRBV18,14,-,TRBJ1-2,TGTGCCAGCGGAGATCAAGAGAGTTACTATGGCTACACCTTC,CASGDQESYYGYTF
-,TRBV14,17,-,TRBJ2-1,TGTGCCAGCAGCCGCGCGGGACCCCCAAGCTCGGACAATGAGCAGTTCTTC,CASSRAGPPSSDNEQFF
-,TRBV29-1,13,-,TRBJ2-3,TGCAGCGTACGGGTAGTGGTCGCAGATACGCAGTATTTT,CSVRVVVADTQYF
-,TRBV6-5,14,-,TRBJ2-3,TGTGCCAGCAGGGAGGGATTCGGCACAGATACGCAGTATTTT,CASREGFGTDTQYF
-,TRBV5-1,13,-,TRBJ1-1,TGCGCCAGCAGCTCCTGGGAGGACCCTGAAGCTTTCTTT,CASSSWEDPEAFF
TRBD1,TRBV5-4,14,once,TRBJ2-1,TGTGCCAGCAAAGGACAGGGGGTCGTGAATGAGCAGTTCTTC,CASKGQGVVNEQFF
TRBD2,TRBV28,16,-,TRBJ2-3,TGTGCCAGCAGTTTATATGTAGCGGGAGTGGTAGATACGCAGTATTTT,CASSLYVAGVVDTQYF
TRBD1,TRBV5-1,15,-,TRBJ2-5,TGCGCCAGCAGCCTGGGGACAGGGGGCCGGGAGACCCAGTACTTC,CASSLGTGGRETQYF
-,TRBV25-1,12,few,TRBJ1-1,TGTGCCAGCAGAAGATGGAGCACTGAAGCTTTCTTT,CASRRWSTEAFF
-,TRBV2,12,-,TRBJ1-2,TGTGCCAGCAGCCAATCCGGCTATGGCTACACCTTC,CASSQSGYGYTF
TRBD1,TRBV19,15,-,TRBJ1-1,TGTGCCAGTAGTACAAGACAGGGGGCGTACACTGAAGCTTTCTTT,CASSTRQGAYTEAFF
-,TRBV6-5,13,-,TRBJ1-5,TGTGCCAGCAGTTACTCGTCTAGACAGCCCCAGCATTTT,CASSYSSRQPQHF
TRBD1,TRBV4-1,13,-,TRBJ2-1,TGCGCCAGCAGCCAAGCAGGGGGCAATGAGCAGTTCTTC,CASSQAGGNEQFF
TRBD1,TRBV5-1,15,-,TRBJ2-1,TGCGCCAGCAGCTTGGAGGGGACAGGTTTCAATGAGCAGTTCTTC,CASSLEGTGFNEQFF
-,TRBV9,16,-,TRBJ2-3,TGTGCCAGCAGCGTAGGAGGAGGAACCTCCACAGATACGCAGTATTTT,CASSVGGGTSTDTQYF
TRBD1,TRBV6-1,13,-,TRBJ2-5,TGTGCCGGAAAGGGGGCCATTTCGGAGACCCAGTACTTC,CAGKGAISETQYF
TRBD2,TRBV28,18,-,TRBJ2-1,TGTGCCAGCGGTCATCGGGCTAGCGGGAGGGTGTCCTACAATGAGCAGTTCTTC,CASGHRASGRVSYNEQFF
TRBD1,TRBV23-1,17,once,TRBJ2-7,TGCGCCAGCAGTCAATTAGGAGACCGGGACAGGGGCTACGAGCAGTACTTC,CASSQLGDRDRGYEQYF
-,TRBV18,15,-,TRBJ2-1,TGTGCCAGCTCACCAACGCAGGGATTTGACAATGAGCAGTTCTTC,CASSPTQGFDNEQFF
-,TRBV5-4,17,-,TRBJ1-2,TGTGCCAGCAGCTTGGCCATTACAGGGACCAACAACTATGGCTACACCTTC,CASSLAITGTNNYGYTF
-,TRBV20-1,11,-,TRBJ2-7,TGCAGTGCTAGCCTCGCCTACGAGCAGTACTTC,CSASLAYEQYF
-,TRBV28,13,-,TRBJ2-7,TGTACCAGCAGTTTCGGAGTGTACTACGAGCAGTACTTC,CTSSFGVYYEQYF
-,TRBV10-3,15,once,TRBJ2-7,TGTGCCATCAGTGACCCCAACATTCAGGGGAGAGAGCAGTACTTC,CAISDPNIQGREQYF
-,TRBV15,17,-,TRBJ2-3,TGTGCCACCAGCTCCCGACCCAACAGGATAACCACAGATACGCAGTATTTT,CATSSRPNRITTDTQYF
-,TRBV28,15,-,TRBJ2-2,TGTGCCAGCAGTGTGGGACACCCGAACACCGGGGAGCTGTTTTTT,CASSVGHPNTGELFF
TRBD2,TRBV7-6,16,-,TRBJ2-1,TGTGCCAGCAGCTTAGTCCGCGGACTAGCGGACAATGAGCAGTTCTTC,CASSLVRGLADNEQFF
TRBD2,TRBV9,16,-,TRBJ2-5,TGTGCCAGCAGCGTCGGGGACCTAGCGGTTCAAGAGACCCAGTACTTC,CASSVGDLAVQETQYF
-,TRBV28,18,-,TRBJ1-5,TGTGCCAGCACCCTCCTCGGTAAGGGTGAGGGGGGCAATCAGCCCCAGCATTTT,CASTLLGKGEGGNQPQHF
-,TRBV2,13,-,TRBJ1-1,TGTGCCAGCAGTGAAGCGCTTCGGACTGAAGCTTTCTTT,CASSEALRTEAFF
-,TRBV27,16,once,TRBJ1-2,TGTGCCAGCAGTTTAAAGTTTGAGGACTTTAACTATGGCTACACCTTC,CASSLKFEDFNYGYTF
TRBD2,TRBV30,11,-,TRBJ2-3,TGTAGCGTTTCGGGGGGAGATACGCAGTATTTT,CSVSGGDTQYF
-,TRBV27,15,-,TRBJ1-5,TGTGCCAGCAGTTTACTCGCAGGGACTAATCAGCCCCAGCATTTT,CASSLLAGTNQPQHF
-,TRBV29-1,13,-,TRBJ2-7,TGCAGCGTTGAAGGGGGGCAAATCTACGAGCAGTACTTC,CSVEGGQIYEQYF
-,TRBV7-2,13,few,TRBJ1-2,TGTGCCAGCAGCCCCGGACAGAATTCTGGCTACACCTTC,CASSPGQNSGYTF
TRBD1,TRBV6-4,15,-,TRBJ1-2,TGTGCCAGCAGTGACTCGGACAGGGGACCCTATGGCTACACCTTC,CASSDSDRGPYGYTF
-,TRBV5-1,13,-,TRBJ1-1,TGCGCCAGCAGCTTTACAGGTAACACTGAAGCTTTCTTT,CASSFTGNTEAFF
-,TRBV27,13,-,TRBJ1-1,TGTGCCAGCAGCGTGACAGTGAACACTGAAGCTTTCTTT,CASSVTVNTEAFF
-,TRBV18,12,-,TRBJ1-2,TGTGCCAGCTCCCCGGCAGGCTATGGCTACACCTTC,CASSPAGYGYTF
TRBD1,TRBV19,16,-,TRBJ2-2,TGTGCCAGTAGTACGCCAGGGGACAGGGACGCCGGGGAGCTGTTTTTT,CASSTPGDRDAGELFF
-,TRBV18,16,-,TRBJ2-7,TGTGCCAGCTCACCACGAATTTCCGCGGTATCCTACGAGCAGTACTTC,CASSPRISAVSYEQYF
TRBD2,TRBV28,16,-,TRBJ2-3,TGTGCCAGCAGTTTATTAGCGGGTGCCCACTTAGATACGCAGTATTTT,CASSLLAGAHLDTQYF
-,TRBV5-1,16,-,TRBJ1-4,TGCGCCAGCAGCTTGGCTACCCCGGGACTTAATGAAAAACTGTTTTTT,CASSLATPGLNEKLFF
TRBD1,TRBV23-1,14,-,TRBJ2-1,TGCGCCAGCACCCCCAAGGCCAGGGGGCTGGAGCAGTTCTTC,CASTPKARGLEQFF
-,TRBV11-3,13,-,TRBJ1-1,TGTGCCAGCAGCTTTCAGGCGGGCACTGAAGCTTTCTTT,CASSFQAGTEAFF
-,TRBV11-2,12,-,TRBJ2-7,TGTGCCAGCAGCCCCAGCTCCTACGAGCAGTACTTC,CASSPSSYEQYF
TRBD2,TRBV6-6,15,-,TRBJ2-1,TGTGCCAGCAGTCTGACTAGCGGGAGTAACAATGAGCAGTTCTTC,CASSLTSGSNNEQFF